This T cell receptor beta chain originates from a study of T cell repertoires in cytomegalovirus infection (dated by TCRdb to about 2019). Background on the whole study: The HLA type of each donor mattered for the analysis, because public TCR beta signatures pointed to carriage of CMV infection along with the matching HLA type.

As to this clonotype: The antigen it binds to is not known. It has no much larger one-base neighbor in the sample; base qualities were not kept.

Trimming at the junction amounts to 0 bases on V and 1 base on J, and the germline ends lie 11 bases apart. CDR1 and CDR2, looked up from the germline V gene, are SGHDT and YYEEEE. Taken from cysteine to phenylalanine, the CDR3 has 16 residues. The kept DNA is CDR3 alone, 48 bases in frame from the first base. The sample was run on an Illumina HiSeq 1500. Clones were called with MiXCR by TCRdb after fastp trimmed the public reads at Q25, and only in-frame beta chains were retained. Each entry is one CDR3 protein sequence, shown with its most common DNA and genes. For this sample there are over 450,000 distinct CDR3 sequences; 11% appear just once. The ten top clones hold roughly 10% of the sample. Findings and caveats that apply to the study as a whole: Carriers of CMV infection plus the relevant HLA type were discriminated by the cumulative frequency of public TCR beta family members in the study cohort and in an independent roughly 340-donor cohort. The ex vivo response was dominated by HLA-C-restricted CMV-specific TCR beta clonotypes, which also provided the single most frequent clonotype in two of eight donors.

The receptor comes from a human donor in good health (CMV status not recorded). Some clones in this sample may be carry-over from other donors' samples. The chain couples TRBV5-6 to TRBJ1-3; TRBD1 is possibly the D segment (5 matching bases). The specimen sequenced was PBMCs. CDR3 loop: CASSLGPGVSGNTIYF. The bases read TGTGCCAGCAGCTTGGGACCGGGGGTGTCTGGAAACACCATATATTTT.